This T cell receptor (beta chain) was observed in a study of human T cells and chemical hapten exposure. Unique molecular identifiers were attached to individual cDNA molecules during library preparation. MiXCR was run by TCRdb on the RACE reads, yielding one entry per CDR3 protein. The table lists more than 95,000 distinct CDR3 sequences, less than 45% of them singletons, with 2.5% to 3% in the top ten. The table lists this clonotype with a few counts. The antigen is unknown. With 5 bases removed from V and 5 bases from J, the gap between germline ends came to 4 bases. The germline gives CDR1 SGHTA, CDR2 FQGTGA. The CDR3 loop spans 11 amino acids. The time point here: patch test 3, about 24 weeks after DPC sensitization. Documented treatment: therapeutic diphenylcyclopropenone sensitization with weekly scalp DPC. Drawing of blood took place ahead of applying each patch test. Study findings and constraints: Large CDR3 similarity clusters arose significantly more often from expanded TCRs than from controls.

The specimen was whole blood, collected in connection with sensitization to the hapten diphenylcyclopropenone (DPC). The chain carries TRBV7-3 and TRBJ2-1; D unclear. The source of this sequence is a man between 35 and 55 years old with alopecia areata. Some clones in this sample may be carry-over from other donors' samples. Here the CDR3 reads CASSENNEQFF. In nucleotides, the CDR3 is TGTGCCAGCAGCGAAAACAATGAGCAGTTCTTC.